Each of the 31 T cell receptor beta chains below was sequenced from the same sample in a study of low-dose radiotherapy and immunotherapy resistance in tumors. TCR amplification used about 18 PCR cycles, a constant-region primer and a V-primer adapter. One entry per CDR3 protein results from TCRdb running MiXCR on the reads. The sample has some 52,000 distinct CDR3 sequences, around 34% seen once. Indicated time point: after trial treatment. Treatment of the sample: LDRT plus nivolumab, ipilimumab, low-dose cyclophosphamide and aspirin (RACIN trial). This specimen consisted of PBMCs, obtained after low-dose radiotherapy plus immunotherapy. The receptors originated from a male donor with rectosigmoid adenocarcinoma.

The chain links TRBV9 to TRBJ2-3, with D maybe TRBD2 (5 bases). The CDR3 has 14 residues. From germline, CDR1 is SGDLS and CDR2 YYNGEE. The germline V and J ends were trimmed by 0 bases and 1 base, with 6 bases remaining between them. Here the CDR3 DNA reads TGTGCCAGCAGCGTAGATAGCGGCACAGATACGCAGTATTTT. Encoded protein: CASSVDSGTDTQYF.

The V and J genes are TRBV7-2 and TRBJ2-1, with a tentative D call TRBD2 (6 bases). The CDR3 spans 14 residues. Trimming shortened V by 6 bases and J by 4 bases, and 13 bases separated the two germline ends. Germline CDR1 SGHTA, CDR2 FQGNSA. The CDR3 loop reads CASRRDLLYNEQFF. The CDR3 region has the DNA TGTGCCAGCAGGCGGGACTTACTTTACAATGAGCAGTTCTTC.

The genes are TRBV27 and TRBJ2-7, with D tentatively TRBD1 (5 bases). Trimming left V 6 bases short and J 3 bases short, with 12 bases between. The germline V gene has CDR1 MNHEY and CDR2 SMNVEV (reference sequence). This CDR3 region has 13 residues. DNA of the CDR3: TGTGCCAGCAGCTACTCAGGGAACTACGAGCAGTACTTC. Its translation: CASSYSGNYEQYF.

This clonotype occurred a few times. The V gene is TRBV2, the J gene TRBJ2-1, with D tentatively TRBD2 (5 bases). CDR1 is SNHLY and CDR2 is FYNNEI in the germline V gene. This CDR3 comprises 12 residues. V gave up 8 bases and J gave up 6 bases, with 11 bases separating them. The CDR3 sequence is CASALGSNEQFF. Written as DNA, the CDR3 is TGTGCCAGCGCCCTAGGGAGCAATGAGCAGTTCTTC.

Comments on this clonotype: The limits of the CDR3 on the DNA are not certain, so only TCRdb's listed CDR3 is given. The chain recombines TRBV23-1 with TRBJ1-4; TRBD1 is the table's D call and was not checked against the DNA. TRBV23-1 is classed as an ORF, of uncertain function. The CDR3 extends over 14 residues, inclusive of both ends. The CDR3 protein is CASSQGACRKTVFF.

This clonotype has at least ten counts. The CDR3 DNA reads as TGTGCCAGCAGCGTGGGGGCGGCCGGGGAGCTGTTTTTT. Translating gives CASSVGAAGELFF. V and J are TRBV7-9 and TRBJ2-2, with D possibly TRBD1 on 6 matching bases. V shed 5 bases and J shed 6 bases, with 10 bases lying between them. The CDR3 has 13 residues. CDR1 is SEHNR, CDR2 FQNEAQ, per germline (reference sequence).

This clonotype was observed many times. This sequence joins TRBV4-3 and TRBJ2-3; tentatively, D is TRBD2 (5 bases). The CDR3 is 15 residues long. The germline V gene has CDR1 LGHNA and CDR2 YSLEER. Trimming shortened V by 1 base and J by 1 base, and 9 bases separated the two germline ends. The CDR3 is CASSQGRGGTDTQYF. The CDR3, as DNA: TGCGCCAGCAGCCAAGGCCGGGGAGGCACAGATACGCAGTATTTT.

To note about this clonotype: A far larger clone is off by one base, so a read error is likely. The CDR3 coding sequence is TGTGCCAGCAGTCGTTATAACCAAGCCCACGAGCAGTTCTTC. This sequence encodes CASSRYNQAHEQFF. The chain is built from TRBV6-6 and TRBJ2-1; no definite D call. V lost 5 bases, J lost 10 bases, and 18 bases lay in between. The germline CDR1 and CDR2 sequences are MNHNY and SVGAGI (reference sequence). This CDR3 is 14 amino acids long.

This clonotype was seen many times. The V call is TRBV4-3, the J call TRBJ1-4, with D maybe TRBD1 (6 bases). V was pared by 0 bases and J by 8 bases, with 22 bases between. This CDR3 has 18 amino acids. Germline V CDR1 and CDR2: LGHNA, YSLEER. The CDR3 DNA reads as TGCGCCAGCAGCCAAGACTCCGGAATGCTCAGGGGAGGGGAAAAACTGTTTTTT. Translation: CASSQDSGMLRGGEKLFF.

This clonotype was recorded a few times. V gene TRBV28 combines with J gene TRBJ2-7, with D perhaps matching TRBD1 or TRBD2 (5 bases each). Germline CDR1 is MDHEN and CDR2 is SYDVKM. Trimming pared 0 bases from V and 1 base from J, leaving 7 bases between. The CDR3 sequence is 14 residues long. CDR3 nucleotide sequence: TGTGCCAGCAGTTTATGGGGGGTATCCTACGAGCAGTACTTC. It is translated as CASSLWGVSYEQYF.

This clonotype appeared many times. The J gene is TRBJ1-6, the V gene TRBV7-8; unclear D gene. Germline CDR1 and CDR2: SGHVS and FQNEAQ. V shed 1 base and J shed 3 bases, with 13 bases lying between them. The CDR3 loop spans 17 amino acids. CDR3: CASSLVATSFYNSPLHF. The CDR3 DNA follows: TGTGCCAGCAGCTTAGTTGCAACGAGCTTCTATAATTCACCCCTCCACTTT.

This clonotype was seen only a few times. V and J are TRBV28 and TRBJ2-1, with D possibly TRBD2 on 5 matching bases. This CDR3 region has 13 residues. Germline CDR1 MDHEN, CDR2 SYDVKM. V was trimmed by 2 bases and J by 3 bases, leaving 5 bases between them. CDR3: CASSLAGYNEQFF. CDR3 DNA sequence: TGTGCCAGCAGTTTAGCGGGCTACAATGAGCAGTTCTTC.

This clonotype was seen many times. The chain employs TRBV11-2 and TRBJ2-1; perhaps TRBD2 as D (6 bases). V was clipped by 6 bases and J by 0 bases, with 12 bases between them. Germline values: CDR1 SGHAT, CDR2 FQNNGV. There are 15 residues in the CDR3. The CDR3 spells CASRPTGGSYNEQFF. CDR3 DNA: TGTGCCAGCAGGCCGACCGGGGGCTCCTACAATGAGCAGTTCTTC.

The sample holds many counts of this clonotype. The chain joins TRBV5-1 to TRBJ2-5; perhaps TRBD1 as D (5 bases). Germline V CDR1 and CDR2: SGHRS, YFSETQ. Between the trimmed V and J ends, which lost 7 bases and 6 bases, there was a span of 19 bases. The CDR3 extends over 14 amino acids. In DNA form, the CDR3 reads TGCGCCAGCGTATTACAGTCAGGGCAACAGACCCAGTACTTC. The encoded protein is CASVLQSGQQTQYF.

This clonotype showed up many times. The chain uses TRBV10-3 and TRBJ1-5, with a tentative D call TRBD1 (5 bases). With 6 bases removed from V and 3 bases from J, the gap between germline ends came to 15 bases. The CDR3 loop spans 15 amino acids. CDR1 and CDR2 from the germline V gene are ENHRY and SYGVKD. The CDR3 loop is CAIRERDGYNQPQHF. The DNA for the CDR3 is TGTGCCATCAGGGAAAGGGACGGATACAATCAGCCCCAGCATTTT.

At least ten counts were recorded for this clonotype. This rearrangement joins TRBV28 to TRBJ2-7; D gene uncertain. V lost 3 bases and J lost 3, with 9 bases in between. Germline V gives CDR1 MDHEN, CDR2 SYDVKM. The CDR3 is made up of 13 amino acids. CDR3 residues: CASSFERNYEQYF. The CDR3 DNA sequence: TGTGCCAGCAGTTTCGAGCGCAACTACGAGCAGTACTTC.

In its sample, this clonotype was seen many times. This chain connects TRBV19 to TRBJ1-5, with D possibly matching TRBD1 (6 bases). The CDR3 spans 15 residues. The ends were cut back, 6 bases at V and 4 bases at J, with 16 bases in the middle. Germline CDR1 is LNHDA and CDR2 is SQIVND (reference sequence). The CDR3 sequence: CASREGQQKNQPQHF. The CDR3 bases are TGTGCCAGTAGGGAAGGACAGCAGAAAAATCAGCCCCAGCATTTT.

This clonotype was found a few times. The chain joins TRBV24-1 to TRBJ2-6; TRBD2 matches 10 bases. Unmatched junction bases numbered 5, after V lost 3 bases and J lost 4 bases. The CDR3 extends over 17 amino acids. Germline V lookup: CDR1 KGHDR, CDR2 SFDVKD. CDR3 in DNA: TGTGCCACCAGTGATGGTCTAGCGGGAGCCGGGGCCAACGTCCTGACTTTC. This codes for CATSDGLAGAGANVLTF.

The CDR3 DNA sequence: TGTGCCAGCAGTTTGGGACAGGGGGGGATCTCTGGGGCCAACGTCCTGACTTTC. It is translated as CASSLGQGGISGANVLTF. The chain couples TRBV27 to TRBJ2-6, with 11 bases matching TRBD1. Germline V gene lookup returns CDR1 MNHEY and CDR2 SMNVEV (reference sequence). CDR3 length equals 18 residues. V lost 3 bases to trimming and J lost 0 bases; unmatched junction nucleotides: 4.

This clonotype was observed once. The V gene is TRBV6-1, the J gene TRBJ2-7; TRBD1 matches 7 bases. With V trimmed by 5 bases and J by 2 bases, 9 bases remained unmatched. This CDR3 region has 15 residues. The V gene's germline CDR1 is MNHNS and CDR2 SASEGT. The CDR3 DNA is TGTGCCAGCAGTAACCCGGGACAGCCTCCCTACGAGCAGTACTTC. Its translation: CASSNPGQPPYEQYF.

The rearrangement links TRBV29-1 to TRBJ2-6; the match to TRBD1 covers 7 bases. The CDR3 covers 18 residues. Trimming at V came to 5 bases and at J to 4 bases, leaving 17 bases not matched to a gene. Germline loops: CDR1 SQVTM, CDR2 ANQGSEA. The DNA of the CDR3 is TGCAGCGTTCCCGCCCGCTACAGGGGCTCGGGGGGGGCCAACGTCCTGACTTTC. Translation: CSVPARYRGSGGANVLTF.

The sample holds a few counts of this clonotype. J is TRBJ2-1 and V is TRBV6-2 or TRBV6-3; D may be TRBD1 or TRBD2 (5 bases each). V was pared by 3 bases and J by 10 bases, with 10 bases between. From germline, CDR1 is MNHEY and CDR2 SVGEGT. The CDR3 is 12 amino acids. The DNA for the CDR3 is TGTGCCAGCAGTTATTTCCGGGACGAGCAGTTCTTC. Amino acid sequence: CASSYFRDEQFF.

There are a few counts of this clonotype. No DNA is shown, since the ends of the CDR3 on it are uncertain; the CDR3 is the one TCRdb lists. The rearrangement uses TRBV10-3 and TRBJ2-2; the D call of TRBD2 is as the table states it, not checked on the DNA. 17 amino acids form the CDR3, both terminal residues included. In germline, CDR1 is ENHRY, CDR2 SYGVKD. The CDR3 sequence is CAISPTGLASTGELFFF.

In the case of this clonotype: A much larger clone differs from this one at a single base, so this may be a read error. This sequence joins TRBV9 and TRBJ2-1; 9 bases agree with TRBD1. The CDR3 is 15 amino acids. Germline loops: CDR1 SGDLS, CDR2 YYNGEE. The CDR3 coding sequence is TGTGCCAGCAGCGCGACAGGGGGTTCCTACAATGAGCAGGTCTTC. The encoded protein is CASSATGGSYNEQVF.

Comments on this clonotype: Given a far larger clone just one base away, this is likely a sequencing read error. This rearrangement joins TRBV28 to TRBJ2-1, with D possibly TRBD1 on 5 matching bases. V dropped 2 bases and J dropped 13 bases, with 15 bases sitting between them. The CDR3 consists of 13 residues. The germline gives CDR1 MDHEN, CDR2 SYDVKM. This chain's CDR3 is CASSLGAEETQFF. In nucleotides, the CDR3 is TGTGCCAGCAGTTTAGGGGCAGAAGAGACCCAGTTCTTC.

This clonotype appeared a few times. V gene TRBV5-4 combines with J gene TRBJ1-2; TRBD1 aligns across 10 bases. With 3 bases clipped from V and 4 bases from J, the junction kept 0 bases outside the gene matches. CDR3 length: 13 amino acids. Germline CDR1 and CDR2: SGHNT and YYREEE (reference sequence). The CDR3 DNA sequence: TGTGCCAGCAGCTGGACAGGGGGCTATGGCTACACCTTC. Its translation is CASSWTGGYGYTF.

This clonotype was seen at least ten times. The V call is TRBV5-1, the J call TRBJ1-2; D perhaps matches TRBD1 (6 bases). The germline V and J ends were trimmed by 0 bases and 6 bases, with 15 bases remaining between them. The CDR3 sequence is 15 residues long. Germline V gene lookup returns CDR1 SGHRS and CDR2 YFSETQ. The CDR3 region has the DNA TGCGCCAGCAGCTTGGCGACAGGCCCCTCGGATGGCTACACCTTC. It encodes CASSLATGPSDGYTF.

This clonotype has a count of ten or more. V and J are TRBV11-2 and TRBJ2-7; no reliable D call. The V and J ends lost 1 base and 0 bases respectively, with 7 bases between them. Per germline, CDR1 SGHAT and CDR2 FQNNGV. This CDR3 contains 14 residues. The chain's CDR3 is CASSLGYSSYEQYF. The CDR3 region has the DNA TGTGCCAGCAGCTTAGGGTATAGCTCCTACGAGCAGTACTTC.

This clonotype was recorded many times. The CDR3 sequence: CASSLSTGLLSYEQYF. CDR3 nucleotides: TGTGCCAGCAGCTTATCTACGGGACTCCTTTCCTACGAGCAGTACTTC. The chain employs TRBV11-2 and TRBJ2-7, with D possibly matching TRBD2 (6 bases). Germline V gives CDR1 SGHAT, CDR2 FQNNGV. With 2 bases removed from V and 1 base from J, the gap between germline ends came to 15 bases. The CDR3 runs 16 residues.

This clonotype was seen at least ten times. V usage is TRBV6-6 and J usage is TRBJ2-7; 12 bases align to TRBD2. The CDR3 is made up of 14 amino acids. Trimming removed 10 bases from V and 2 bases from J; junction bases left unmatched: 6. Germline assignment: CDR1 MNHNY and CDR2 SVGAGI (reference sequence). This chain's CDR3 is CATWLAGGPYEQYF. CDR3 sequence (DNA): TGTGCCACCTGGCTAGCGGGAGGGCCCTACGAGCAGTACTTC.

The chain joins TRBV5-1 to TRBJ2-3, with D possibly being TRBD1 (5 bases). From germline, CDR1 is SGHRS and CDR2 YFSETQ. V was pared by 3 bases and J by 5 bases, with 13 bases between. This CDR3 has 14 amino acids. Here the CDR3 reads CASSWGQGIDTQYF. The DNA for the CDR3 is TGCGCCAGCAGCTGGGGTCAGGGTATAGATACGCAGTATTTT.